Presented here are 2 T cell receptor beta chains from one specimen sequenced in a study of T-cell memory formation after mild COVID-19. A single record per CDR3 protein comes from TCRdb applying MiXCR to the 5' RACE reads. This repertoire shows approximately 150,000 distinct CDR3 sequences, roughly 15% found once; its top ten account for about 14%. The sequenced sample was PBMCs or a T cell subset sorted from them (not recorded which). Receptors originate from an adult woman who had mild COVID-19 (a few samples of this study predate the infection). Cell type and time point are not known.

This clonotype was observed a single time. This CDR3 is CASRSSGSSSPHNEQFF. CDR3 nucleotides: TGTGCCAGCAGGTCTAGCGGGAGTTCCTCCCCCCACAATGAGCAGTTCTTC. This chain joins TRBV12-3 or TRBV12-4 and TRBJ2-1, with 10 nucleotides matching TRBD2. The CDR3 runs to 17 residues. V lost 6 bases, J lost 5 bases, and 13 bases stayed unmatched.

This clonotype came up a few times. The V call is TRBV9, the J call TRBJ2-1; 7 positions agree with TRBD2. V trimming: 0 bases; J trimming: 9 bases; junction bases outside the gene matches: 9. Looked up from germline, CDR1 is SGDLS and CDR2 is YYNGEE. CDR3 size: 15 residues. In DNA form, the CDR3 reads TGTGCCAGCAGCGTAGCCAGCGGGGACCCTGGTGAGCAGTTCTTC. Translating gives CASSVASGDPGEQFF.